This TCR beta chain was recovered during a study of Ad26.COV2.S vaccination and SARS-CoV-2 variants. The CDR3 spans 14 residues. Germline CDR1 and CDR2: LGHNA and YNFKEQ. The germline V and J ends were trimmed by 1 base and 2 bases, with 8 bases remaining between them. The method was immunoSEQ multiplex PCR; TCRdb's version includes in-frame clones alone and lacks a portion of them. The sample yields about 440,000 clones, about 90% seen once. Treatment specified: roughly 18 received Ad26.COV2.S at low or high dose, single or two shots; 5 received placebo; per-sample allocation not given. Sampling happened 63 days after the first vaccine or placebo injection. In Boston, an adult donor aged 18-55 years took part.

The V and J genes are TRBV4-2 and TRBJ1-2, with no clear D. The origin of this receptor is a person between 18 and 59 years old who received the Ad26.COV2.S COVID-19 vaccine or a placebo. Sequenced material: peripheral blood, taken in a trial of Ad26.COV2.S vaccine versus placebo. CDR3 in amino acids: CASSQGAENYGYTF. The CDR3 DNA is TGTGCCAGCAGCCAAGGGGCGGAGAACTATGGCTACACCTTC.